The clone carrying this T cell receptor beta chain was observed a few times. The antigen remains undetermined. The library targeted TCRbeta and was prepared with unique molecular identifiers. Each CDR3 protein gets one entry after TCRdb re-called the PCR reads with MiXCR. This sample carries about 300,000 distinct CDR3 sequences, nearly 8% of them seen once, and the ten largest clones take around 10%. CDR3 length: 18 residues. The ends lost 4 bases at V and 11 bases at J; junction bases unmatched: 18. CDR1 and CDR2 from the germline V gene are LGHNA and YNFKEQ. This entry is derived from a study of T-cell reconstitution after alpha-beta-depleted transplantation in children. Study-level findings and limits: Recipient T cells and thymic progenitors that survived were the source of the high TCRbeta diversity seen at day 60 in some patients. At around two months after transplant, the alpha-beta T cells were reportedly derived from several hundred expanded clones that came from non-depleted graft cells. After one year, T-cell counts and TCRbeta diversity mostly came from new T cells.

The rearrangement joins TRBV4-2 to TRBJ1-5, with 12 bases fitting TRBD1. This sequence was found in a female patient aged 2-9 years who had a stem cell transplant for Fanconi anemia, so the T cells may come from the graft donor. The specimen comprised peripheral blood, sampled 360 days after TCRalphabeta/CD19-depleted stem cell transplant. The CDR3 DNA sequence: TGTGCCAGCAGCCGCGACACCGGGACAGGGGGCTCGGAGGGGACCCAGCATTTT. It codes for CASSRDTGTGGSEGTQHF.